The text below deals with one T cell receptor beta chain. The antigen is undetermined. Trimming pared 6 bases from V and 0 bases from J, leaving 21 bases between. The CDR3 covers 17 residues. Germline CDR1 is DFQATT and CDR2 is SNEGSKA (reference sequence). These data come from a study of response to subunit inactivated influenza vaccine. Broader study findings: Few additional T cells are recruited per seasonal influenza vaccination, authors suggested.

MiXCR, applied by TCRdb to the RT-PCR reads, yields one record per CDR3 protein. This sample has about 570,000 distinct CDR3 sequences, with roughly 10% found just once. The material was PBMCs from blood, obtained on the day of vaccination. This chain links TRBV20-1 with TRBJ2-1; D possibly corresponds to TRBD1 (7 bases). The source is a man aged 50-59 years who received an inactivated influenza vaccine. In DNA, the CDR3 is TGCAGTGCCAGGGGGGACAGCCGTTTCCTCTCCTACAATGAGCAGTTCTTC. Translation: CSARGDSRFLSYNEQFF.